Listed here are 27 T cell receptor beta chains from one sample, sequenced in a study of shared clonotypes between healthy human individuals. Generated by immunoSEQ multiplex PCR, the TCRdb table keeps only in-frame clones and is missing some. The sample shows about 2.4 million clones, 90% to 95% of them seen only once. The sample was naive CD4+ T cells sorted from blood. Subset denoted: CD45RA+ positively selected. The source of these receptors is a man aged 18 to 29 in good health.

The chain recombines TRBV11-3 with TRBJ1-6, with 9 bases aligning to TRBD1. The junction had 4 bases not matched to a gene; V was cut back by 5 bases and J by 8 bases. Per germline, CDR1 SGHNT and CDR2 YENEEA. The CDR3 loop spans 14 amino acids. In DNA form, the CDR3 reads TGTGCCAGCAGCCCAAGACAGGGGGATTCACCCCTCCACTTT. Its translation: CASSPRQGDSPLHF.

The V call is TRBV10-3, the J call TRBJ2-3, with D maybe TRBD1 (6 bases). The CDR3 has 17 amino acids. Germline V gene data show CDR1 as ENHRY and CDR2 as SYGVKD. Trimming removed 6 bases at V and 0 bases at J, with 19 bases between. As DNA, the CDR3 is TGTGCCATCAGCCGTTCCGGGACATACACTAGCACAGATACGCAGTATTTT. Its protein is CAISRSGTYTSTDTQYF.

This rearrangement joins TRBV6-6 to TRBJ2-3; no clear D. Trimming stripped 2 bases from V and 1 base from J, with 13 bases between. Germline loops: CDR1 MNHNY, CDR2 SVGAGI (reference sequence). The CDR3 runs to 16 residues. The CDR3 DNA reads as TGTGCCAGCAGTTACCCAACCGTGGGTGGCACAGATACGCAGTATTTT. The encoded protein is CASSYPTVGGTDTQYF.

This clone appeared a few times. The CDR3, as DNA: TGCAGCGTGATTACCGGACTAGCGGCCTACGAGCAGTACTTC. Its protein product is CSVITGLAAYEQYF. The chain employs TRBV29-1 and TRBJ2-7; 10 nucleotides line up with TRBD2. CDR1 is SQVTM and CDR2 is ANQGSEA in the germline V gene. With 6 bases clipped from V and 2 bases from J, the junction kept 7 bases outside the gene matches. The CDR3 is made up of 14 amino acids.

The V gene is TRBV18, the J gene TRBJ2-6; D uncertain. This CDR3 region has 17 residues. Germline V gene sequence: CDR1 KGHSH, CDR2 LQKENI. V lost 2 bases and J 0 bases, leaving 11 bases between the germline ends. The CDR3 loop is CASSPNPPTSGANVLTF. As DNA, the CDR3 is TGTGCCAGCTCACCAAACCCTCCCACCTCTGGGGCCAACGTCCTGACTTTC.

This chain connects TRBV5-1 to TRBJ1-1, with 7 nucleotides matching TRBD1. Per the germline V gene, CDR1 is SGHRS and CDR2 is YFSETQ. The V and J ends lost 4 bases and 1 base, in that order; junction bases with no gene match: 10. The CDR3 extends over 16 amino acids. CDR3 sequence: CASSPHGQEWNTEAFF. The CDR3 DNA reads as TGCGCCAGCAGCCCACACGGACAGGAGTGGAACACTGAAGCTTTCTTT. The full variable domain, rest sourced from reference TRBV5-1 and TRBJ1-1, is KAGVTQTPRYLIKTRGQQVTLSCSPISGHRSVSWYQQTPGQGLQFLFEYFSETQRNKGNFPGRFSGRQFSNSRSEMNVSTLELGDSALYLCASSPHGQEWNTEAFFGQGTRLTVV.

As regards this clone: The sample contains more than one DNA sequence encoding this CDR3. CDR3 residues: CASSPGQKETQYF. The DNA for the CDR3 is TGCGCCAGCAGCCCGGGACAGAAAGAGACCCAGTACTTC. V usage is TRBV5-1 and J usage is TRBJ2-5, with 7 bases fitting TRBD1. Germline CDR1 and CDR2: SGHRS and YFSETQ. V gave up 4 bases and J gave up 3 bases; unmatched junction bases: 3. The CDR3 is made up of 13 amino acids. The entire variable domain, with the rest obtained from reference TRBV5-1 and TRBJ2-5, is as follows: KAGVTQTPRYLIKTRGQQVTLSCSPISGHRSVSWYQQTPGQGLQFLFEYFSETQRNKGNFPGRFSGRQFSNSRSEMNVSTLELGDSALYLCASSPGQKETQYFGPGTRLLVL.

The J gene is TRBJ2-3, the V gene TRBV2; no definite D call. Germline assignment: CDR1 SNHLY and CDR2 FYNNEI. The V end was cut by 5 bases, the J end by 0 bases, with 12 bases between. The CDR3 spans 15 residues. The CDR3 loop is CASSRSQSSTDTQYF. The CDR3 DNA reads TGTGCCAGCAGTAGGAGCCAATCTAGCACAGATACGCAGTATTTT.

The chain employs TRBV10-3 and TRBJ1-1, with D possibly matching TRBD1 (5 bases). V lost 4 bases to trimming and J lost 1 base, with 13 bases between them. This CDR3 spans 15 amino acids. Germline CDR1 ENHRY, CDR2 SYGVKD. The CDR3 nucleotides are TGTGCCATCAGTGGGGGAGTCGGGGGGAACACTGAAGCTTTCTTT. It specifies CAISGGVGGNTEAFF.

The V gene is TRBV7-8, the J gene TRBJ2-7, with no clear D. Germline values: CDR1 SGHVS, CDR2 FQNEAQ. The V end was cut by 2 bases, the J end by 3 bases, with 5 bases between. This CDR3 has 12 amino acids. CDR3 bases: TGTGCCAGCAGCTTAAATATCTACGAGCAGTACTTC. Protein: CASSLNIYEQYF.

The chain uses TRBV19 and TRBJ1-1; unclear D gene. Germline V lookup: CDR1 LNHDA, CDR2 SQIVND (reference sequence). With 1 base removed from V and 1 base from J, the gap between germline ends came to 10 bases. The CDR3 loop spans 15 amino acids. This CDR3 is CASSIGIPQNTEAFF. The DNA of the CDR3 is TGTGCCAGTAGTATAGGAATCCCCCAGAACACTGAAGCTTTCTTT.

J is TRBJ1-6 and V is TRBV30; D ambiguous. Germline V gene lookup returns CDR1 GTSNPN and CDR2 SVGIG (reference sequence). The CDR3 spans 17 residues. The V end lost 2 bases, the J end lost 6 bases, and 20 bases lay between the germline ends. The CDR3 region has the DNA TGTGCCTGGAGTTACTCGCCACCTTCGCGTTTTAATTCACCCCTCCACTTT. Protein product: CAWSYSPPSRFNSPLHF.

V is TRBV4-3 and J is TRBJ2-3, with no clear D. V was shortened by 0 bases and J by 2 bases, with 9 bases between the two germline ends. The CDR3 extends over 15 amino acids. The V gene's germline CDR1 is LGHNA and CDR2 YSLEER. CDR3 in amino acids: CASSQEGIPTDTQYF. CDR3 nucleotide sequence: TGCGCCAGCAGCCAAGAGGGAATTCCCACAGATACGCAGTATTTT.

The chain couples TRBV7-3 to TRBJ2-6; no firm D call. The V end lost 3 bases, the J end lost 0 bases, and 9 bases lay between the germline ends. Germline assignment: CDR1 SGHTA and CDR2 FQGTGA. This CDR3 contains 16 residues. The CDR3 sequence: CASSLSPTSGANVLTF. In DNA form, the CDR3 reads TGTGCCAGCAGCTTGAGCCCGACCTCTGGGGCCAACGTCCTGACTTTC.

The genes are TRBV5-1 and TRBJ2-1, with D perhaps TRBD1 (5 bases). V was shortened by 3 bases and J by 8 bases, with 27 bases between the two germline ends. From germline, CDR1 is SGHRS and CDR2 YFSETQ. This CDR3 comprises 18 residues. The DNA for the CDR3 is TGCGCCAGCAGCTCGACCCCCGTCGACACTATTCAAGGGGATGAGCAGTTCTTC. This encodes CASSSTPVDTIQGDEQFF. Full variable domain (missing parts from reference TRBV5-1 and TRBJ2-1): KAGVTQTPRYLIKTRGQQVTLSCSPISGHRSVSWYQQTPGQGLQFLFEYFSETQRNKGNFPGRFSGRQFSNSRSEMNVSTLELGDSALYLCASSSTPVDTIQGDEQFFGPGTRLTVL.

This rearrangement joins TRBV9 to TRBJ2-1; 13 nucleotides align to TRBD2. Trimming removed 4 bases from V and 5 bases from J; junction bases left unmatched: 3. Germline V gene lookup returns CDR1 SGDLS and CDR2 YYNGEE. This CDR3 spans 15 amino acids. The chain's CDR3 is CASSFGLAGDNEQFF. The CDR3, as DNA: TGTGCCAGCAGCTTCGGACTAGCGGGGGACAATGAGCAGTTCTTC.

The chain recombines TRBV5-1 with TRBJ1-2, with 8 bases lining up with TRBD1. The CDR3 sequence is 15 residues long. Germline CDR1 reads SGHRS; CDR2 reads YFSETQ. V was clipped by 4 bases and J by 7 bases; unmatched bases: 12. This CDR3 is CASSQDSDRGRGYTF. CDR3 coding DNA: TGCGCCAGCAGCCAGGACTCTGACAGGGGTCGTGGCTACACCTTC. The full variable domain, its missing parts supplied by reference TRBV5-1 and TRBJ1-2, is KAGVTQTPRYLIKTRGQQVTLSCSPISGHRSVSWYQQTPGQGLQFLFEYFSETQRNKGNFPGRFSGRQFSNSRSEMNVSTLELGDSALYLCASSQDSDRGRGYTFGSGTRLTVV.

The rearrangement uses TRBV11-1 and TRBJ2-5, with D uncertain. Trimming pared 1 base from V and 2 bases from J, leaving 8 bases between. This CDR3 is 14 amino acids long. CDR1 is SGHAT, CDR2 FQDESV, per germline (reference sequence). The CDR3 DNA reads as TGTGCCAGCAGCTTAGGGGCAGAACAAGAGACCCAGTACTTC. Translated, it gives CASSLGAEQETQYF.

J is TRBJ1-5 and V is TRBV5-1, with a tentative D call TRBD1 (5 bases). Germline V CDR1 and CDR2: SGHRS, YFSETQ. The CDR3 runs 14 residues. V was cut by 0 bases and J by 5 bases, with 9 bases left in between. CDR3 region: CASSLGGDYQPQHF. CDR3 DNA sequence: TGCGCCAGCAGCTTGGGTGGGGACTATCAGCCCCAGCATTTT.

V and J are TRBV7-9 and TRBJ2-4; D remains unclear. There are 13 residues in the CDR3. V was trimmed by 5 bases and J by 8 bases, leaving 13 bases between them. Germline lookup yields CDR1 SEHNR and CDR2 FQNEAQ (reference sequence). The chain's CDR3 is CASSPRKGDIQYF. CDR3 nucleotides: TGTGCCAGCAGCCCCCGAAAGGGTGACATTCAGTACTTC.

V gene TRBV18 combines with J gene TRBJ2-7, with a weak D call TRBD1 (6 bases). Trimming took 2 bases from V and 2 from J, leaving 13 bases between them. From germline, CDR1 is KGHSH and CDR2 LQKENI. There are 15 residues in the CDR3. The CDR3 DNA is TGTGCCAGCTCACCAGGGCAGGGGATCACCTACGAGCAGTACTTC. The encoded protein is CASSPGQGITYEQYF.

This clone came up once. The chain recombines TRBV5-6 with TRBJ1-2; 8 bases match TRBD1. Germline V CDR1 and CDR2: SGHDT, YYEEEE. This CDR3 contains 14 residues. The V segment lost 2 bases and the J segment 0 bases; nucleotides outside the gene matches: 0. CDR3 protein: CASSLQGANYGYTF. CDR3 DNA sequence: TGTGCCAGCAGCTTACAGGGGGCTAACTATGGCTACACCTTC.

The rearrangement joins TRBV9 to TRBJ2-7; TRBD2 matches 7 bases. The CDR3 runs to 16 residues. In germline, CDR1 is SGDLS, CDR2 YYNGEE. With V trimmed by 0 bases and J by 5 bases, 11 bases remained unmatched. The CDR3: CASSVAGGGVTDEQYF. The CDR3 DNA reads TGTGCCAGCAGCGTAGCTGGGGGGGGAGTCACCGACGAGCAGTACTTC. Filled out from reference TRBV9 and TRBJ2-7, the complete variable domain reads DSGVTQTPKHLITATGQRVTLRCSPRSGDLSVYWYQQSLDQGLQFLIQYYNGEERAKGNILERFSAQQFPDLHSELNLSSLELGDSALYFCASSVAGGGVTDEQYFGPGTRLTVT.

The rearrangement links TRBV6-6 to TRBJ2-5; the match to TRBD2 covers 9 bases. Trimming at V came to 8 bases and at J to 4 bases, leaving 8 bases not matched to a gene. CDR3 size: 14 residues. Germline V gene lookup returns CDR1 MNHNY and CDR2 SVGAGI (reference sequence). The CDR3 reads CASLRAGGGETQYF. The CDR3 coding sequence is TGTGCCAGCTTGAGAGCGGGAGGAGGAGAGACCCAGTACTTC.

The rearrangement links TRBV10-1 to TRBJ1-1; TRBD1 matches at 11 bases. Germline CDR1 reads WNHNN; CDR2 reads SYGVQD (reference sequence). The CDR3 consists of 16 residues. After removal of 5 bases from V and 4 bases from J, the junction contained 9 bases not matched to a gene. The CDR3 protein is CASSPGTGGRRTEAFF. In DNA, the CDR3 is TGCGCCAGCAGTCCCGGGACAGGGGGTCGGCGCACTGAAGCTTTCTTT.

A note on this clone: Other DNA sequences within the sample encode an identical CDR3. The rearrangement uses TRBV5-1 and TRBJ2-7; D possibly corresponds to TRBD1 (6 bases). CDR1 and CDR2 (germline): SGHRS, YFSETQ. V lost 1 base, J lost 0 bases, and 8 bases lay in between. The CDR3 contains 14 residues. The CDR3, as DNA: TGCGCCAGCAGCTTGCCAGGGGTCTCCTACGAGCAGTACTTC. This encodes CASSLPGVSYEQYF.

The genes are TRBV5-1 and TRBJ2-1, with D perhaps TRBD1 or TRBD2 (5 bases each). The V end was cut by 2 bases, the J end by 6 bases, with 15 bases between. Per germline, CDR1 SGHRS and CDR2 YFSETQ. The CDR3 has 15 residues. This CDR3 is CASSFGPRGFNEQFF. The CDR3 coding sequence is TGCGCCAGCAGCTTCGGTCCCCGGGGCTTCAATGAGCAGTTCTTC.